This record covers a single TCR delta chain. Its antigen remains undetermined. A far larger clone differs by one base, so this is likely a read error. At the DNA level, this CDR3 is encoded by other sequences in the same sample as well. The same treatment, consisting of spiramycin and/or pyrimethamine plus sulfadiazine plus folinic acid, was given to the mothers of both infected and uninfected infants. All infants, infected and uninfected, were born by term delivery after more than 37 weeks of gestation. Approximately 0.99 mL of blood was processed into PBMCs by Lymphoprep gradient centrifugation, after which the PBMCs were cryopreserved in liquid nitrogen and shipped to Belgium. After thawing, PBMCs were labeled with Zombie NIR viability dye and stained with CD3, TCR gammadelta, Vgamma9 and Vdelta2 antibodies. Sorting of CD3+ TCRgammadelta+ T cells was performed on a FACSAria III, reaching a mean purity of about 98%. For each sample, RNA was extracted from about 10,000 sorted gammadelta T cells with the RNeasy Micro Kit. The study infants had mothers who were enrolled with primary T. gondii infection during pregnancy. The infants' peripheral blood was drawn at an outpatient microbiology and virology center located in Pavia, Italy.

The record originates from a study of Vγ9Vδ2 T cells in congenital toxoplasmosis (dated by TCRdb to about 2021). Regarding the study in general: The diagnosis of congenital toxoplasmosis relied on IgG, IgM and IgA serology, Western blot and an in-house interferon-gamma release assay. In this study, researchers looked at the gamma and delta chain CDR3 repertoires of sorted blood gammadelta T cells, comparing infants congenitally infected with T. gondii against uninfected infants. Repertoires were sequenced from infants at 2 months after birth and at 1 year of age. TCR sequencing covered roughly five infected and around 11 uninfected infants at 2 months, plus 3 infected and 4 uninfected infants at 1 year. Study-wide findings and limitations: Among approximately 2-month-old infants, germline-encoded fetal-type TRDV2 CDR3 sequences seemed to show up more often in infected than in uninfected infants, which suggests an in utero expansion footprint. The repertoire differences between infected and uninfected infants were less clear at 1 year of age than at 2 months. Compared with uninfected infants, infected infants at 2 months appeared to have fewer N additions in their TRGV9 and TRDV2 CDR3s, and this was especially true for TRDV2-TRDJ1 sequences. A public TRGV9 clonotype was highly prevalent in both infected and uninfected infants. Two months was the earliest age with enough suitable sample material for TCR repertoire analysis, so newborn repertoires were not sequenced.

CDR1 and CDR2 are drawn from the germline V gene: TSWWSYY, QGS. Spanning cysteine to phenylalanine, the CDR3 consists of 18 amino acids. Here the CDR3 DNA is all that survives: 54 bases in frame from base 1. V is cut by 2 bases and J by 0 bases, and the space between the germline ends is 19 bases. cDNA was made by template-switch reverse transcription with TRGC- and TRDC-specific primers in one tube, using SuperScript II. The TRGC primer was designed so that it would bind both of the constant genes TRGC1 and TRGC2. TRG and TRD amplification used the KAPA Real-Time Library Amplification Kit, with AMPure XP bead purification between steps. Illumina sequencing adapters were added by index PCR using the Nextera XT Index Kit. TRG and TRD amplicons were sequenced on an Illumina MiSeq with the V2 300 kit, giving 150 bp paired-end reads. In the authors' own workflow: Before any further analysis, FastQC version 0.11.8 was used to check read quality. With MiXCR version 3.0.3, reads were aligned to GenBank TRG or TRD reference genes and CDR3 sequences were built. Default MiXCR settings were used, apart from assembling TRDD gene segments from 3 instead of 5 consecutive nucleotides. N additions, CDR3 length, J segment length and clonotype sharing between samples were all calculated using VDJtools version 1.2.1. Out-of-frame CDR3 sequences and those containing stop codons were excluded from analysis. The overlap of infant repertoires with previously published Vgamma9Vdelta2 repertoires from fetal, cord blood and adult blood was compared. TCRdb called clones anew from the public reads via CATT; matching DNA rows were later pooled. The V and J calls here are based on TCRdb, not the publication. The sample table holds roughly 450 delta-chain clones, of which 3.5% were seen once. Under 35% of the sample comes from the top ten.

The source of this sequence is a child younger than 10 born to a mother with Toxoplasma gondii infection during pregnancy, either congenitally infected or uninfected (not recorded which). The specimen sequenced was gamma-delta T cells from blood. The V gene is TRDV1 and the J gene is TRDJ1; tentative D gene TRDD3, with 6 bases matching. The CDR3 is CALGETRLGDPYTDKLIF. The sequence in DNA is TGTGCTCTTGGGGAAACCAGACTCGGGGATCCGTACACCGATAAACTCATCTTT.